This T cell receptor (beta chain) was profiled in a study of T-cell reconstitution after alpha-beta-depleted transplantation in children. A library of TCRbeta sequences, prepared with unique molecular identifiers, was generated. TCRdb used MiXCR to reprocess the PCR reads, holding one entry per CDR3 protein. Counted here are roughly 670,000 distinct CDR3 sequences, about an eighth occurring once; the ten biggest clones make up around 0.79%. Study results and limitations: Several hundred graft clones that had expanded were reportedly the source of alpha-beta T cells about two months after transplant.

Concerning this clonotype itself: The target antigen is unknown.

Here the sequenced sample was PBMCs, taken before TCRalphabeta/CD19-depleted stem cell transplant. The receptor was isolated from a girl aged 2-9 years with congenital amegakaryocytic thrombocytopenia, due to receive a stem cell transplant.

The CDR3 region has the DNA TGTGCCAGCAGTTCGGACGGAACCTTCACAGATACGCAGTATTTT. This translates into CASSSDGTFTDTQYF. This chain joins TRBV12-3 or TRBV12-4 and TRBJ2-3; D unresolved. V was clipped by 4 bases and J by 2 bases, with 13 bases between them. The CDR3 totals 15 residues.